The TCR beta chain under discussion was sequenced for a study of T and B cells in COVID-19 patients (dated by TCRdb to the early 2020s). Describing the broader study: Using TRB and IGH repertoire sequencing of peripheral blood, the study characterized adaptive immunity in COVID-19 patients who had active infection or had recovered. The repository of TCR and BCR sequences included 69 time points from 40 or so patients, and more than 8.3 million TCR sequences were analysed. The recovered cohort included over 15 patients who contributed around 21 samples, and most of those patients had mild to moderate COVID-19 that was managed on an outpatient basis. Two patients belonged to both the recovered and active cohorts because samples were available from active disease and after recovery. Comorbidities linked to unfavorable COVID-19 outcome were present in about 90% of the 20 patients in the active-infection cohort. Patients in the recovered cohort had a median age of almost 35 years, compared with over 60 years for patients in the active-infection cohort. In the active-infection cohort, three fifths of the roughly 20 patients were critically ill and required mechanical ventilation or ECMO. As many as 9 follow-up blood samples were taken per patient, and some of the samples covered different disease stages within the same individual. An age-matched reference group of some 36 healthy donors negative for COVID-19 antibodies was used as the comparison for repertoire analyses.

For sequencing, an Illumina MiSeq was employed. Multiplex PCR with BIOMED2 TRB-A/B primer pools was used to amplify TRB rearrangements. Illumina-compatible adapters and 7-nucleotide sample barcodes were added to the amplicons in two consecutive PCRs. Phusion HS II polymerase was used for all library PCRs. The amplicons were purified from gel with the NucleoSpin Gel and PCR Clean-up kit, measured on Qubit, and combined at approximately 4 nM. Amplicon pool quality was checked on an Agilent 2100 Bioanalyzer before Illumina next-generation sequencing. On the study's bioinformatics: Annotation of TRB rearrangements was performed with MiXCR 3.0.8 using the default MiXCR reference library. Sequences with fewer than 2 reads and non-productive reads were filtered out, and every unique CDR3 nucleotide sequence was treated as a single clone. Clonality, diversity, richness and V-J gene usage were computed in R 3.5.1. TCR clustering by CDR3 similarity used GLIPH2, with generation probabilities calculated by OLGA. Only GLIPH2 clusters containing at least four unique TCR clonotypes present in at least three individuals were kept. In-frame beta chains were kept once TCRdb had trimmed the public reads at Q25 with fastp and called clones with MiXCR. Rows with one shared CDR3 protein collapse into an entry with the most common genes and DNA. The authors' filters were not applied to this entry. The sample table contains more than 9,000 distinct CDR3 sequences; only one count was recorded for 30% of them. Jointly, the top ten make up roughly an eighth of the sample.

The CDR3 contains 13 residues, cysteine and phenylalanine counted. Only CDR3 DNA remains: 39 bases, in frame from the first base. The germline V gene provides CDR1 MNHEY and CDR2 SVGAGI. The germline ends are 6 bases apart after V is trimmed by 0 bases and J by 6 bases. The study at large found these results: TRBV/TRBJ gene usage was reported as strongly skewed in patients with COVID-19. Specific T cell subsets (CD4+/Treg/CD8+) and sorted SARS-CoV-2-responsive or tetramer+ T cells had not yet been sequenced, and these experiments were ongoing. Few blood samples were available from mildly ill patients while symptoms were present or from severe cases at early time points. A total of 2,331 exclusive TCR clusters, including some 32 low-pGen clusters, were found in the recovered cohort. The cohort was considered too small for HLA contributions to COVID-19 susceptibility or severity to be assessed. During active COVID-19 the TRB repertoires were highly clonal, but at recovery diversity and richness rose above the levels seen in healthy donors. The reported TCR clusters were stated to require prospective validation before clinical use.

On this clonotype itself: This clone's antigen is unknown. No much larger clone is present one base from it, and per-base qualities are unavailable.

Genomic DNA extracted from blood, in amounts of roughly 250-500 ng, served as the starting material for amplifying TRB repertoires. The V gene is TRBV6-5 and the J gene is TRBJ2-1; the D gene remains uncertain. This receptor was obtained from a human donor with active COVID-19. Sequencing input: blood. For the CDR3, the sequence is CASSYSGSNEQFF. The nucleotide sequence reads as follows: TGTGCCAGCAGTTACTCAGGATCCAATGAGCAGTTCTTC.